The 23 T cell receptor beta chains below come from one sample, sequenced in a study of identical twins. TCRdb re-derived calls from the 5' RACE reads in MiXCR, one entry per CDR3 protein. The data hold a few hundred thousand distinct CDR3 sequences, with around 12% observed a single time. The same data also went into a second study, on yellow fever vaccine responses in identical twins.

Input material: CD8+ T cells sorted from blood. All receptors come from a woman aged 18-29 years in good health.

This clonotype has only a few counts. The chain has TRBV10-3 and TRBJ2-1; unclear D gene. This CDR3 comprises 11 residues. Trimming stripped 9 bases from V and 5 bases from J, with 8 bases between. The V gene's germline CDR1 is ENHRY and CDR2 SYGVKD. CDR3 region: CAIYTDNEQFF. CDR3 sequence (DNA): TGTGCCATATACACGGACAATGAGCAGTTCTTC.

This clonotype was observed at least ten times. The chain carries TRBV11-2 and TRBJ2-7, with D tentatively TRBD2 (6 bases). Germline V gene lookup returns CDR1 SGHAT and CDR2 FQNNGV. V was pared by 1 base and J by 2 bases, with 9 bases between. The CDR3 consists of 14 residues. The CDR3 sequence is CASSLGRGPYEQYV. DNA for the CDR3: TGTGCCAGCAGCTTAGGGCGGGGCCCCTACGAGCAGTACGTC.

This clonotype came up a few times. The chain links TRBV18 to TRBJ2-7; D is ambiguous. The CDR3 loop spans 16 amino acids. The germline V gene encodes CDR1 KGHSH and CDR2 LQKENI. V shed 5 bases and J shed 3 bases, with 20 bases lying between them. The CDR3: CASSSTGLPVVYEQYF. The DNA for the CDR3 is TGTGCCAGCTCATCGACGGGCCTTCCAGTTGTCTACGAGCAGTACTTC.

The V and J genes are TRBV6-2 or TRBV6-3 and TRBJ2-1, with 9 bases aligning to TRBD2. Germline V lookup: CDR1 MNHEY, CDR2 SVGEGT. The CDR3 has 14 residues. J lost 2 bases, V lost 8 bases, and 4 bases had no gene match. CDR3 nucleotide sequence: TGTGCCAGCGGGATAGCGGGAGCCTACAATGAGCAGTTCTTC. It specifies CASGIAGAYNEQFF.

This clonotype was picked up a small number of times. This sequence joins TRBV7-8 and TRBJ2-7; no reliable D call. CDR1 is SGHVS, CDR2 FQNEAQ, per germline. Deletions cut 9 bases from V and 2 bases from J, with 17 bases between. The CDR3 spans 14 residues. The CDR3 nucleotides read TGTGCCAGTGGGAATGGCAGGTGGGCCTACGAGCAGTACTTC. Its protein product is CASGNGRWAYEQYF.

This clonotype was seen repeatedly, ten times or more. CDR3 protein: CASSLGTGVNEQFF. CDR3 DNA sequence: TGTGCCAGCAGTCTAGGGACAGGGGTCAATGAGCAGTTCTTC. The chain carries TRBV7-8 and TRBJ2-1, with 10 bases that match TRBD1. Germline CDR1 SGHVS, CDR2 FQNEAQ. Unmatched junction bases numbered 5, after V lost 6 bases and J lost 6 bases. This CDR3 comprises 14 residues.

The rearrangement uses TRBV7-9 and TRBJ2-3; D is possibly TRBD1 (5 bases). Germline V CDR1 and CDR2: SEHNR, FQNEAQ (reference sequence). The CDR3 is made up of 14 amino acids. The ends were cut back, 5 bases at V and 5 bases at J, with 14 bases in the middle. CDR3 loop: CASSAPDKRDTQYF. CDR3 sequence (DNA): TGTGCCAGCAGCGCCCCGGACAAAAGAGATACGCAGTATTTT.

This clonotype was observed a handful of times. J is TRBJ1-3 and V is TRBV29-1; D is ambiguous. The V end lost 0 bases, the J end lost 0 bases, and 12 bases lay between the germline ends. This CDR3 has 16 residues. Germline-derived CDR1 and CDR2 are SQVTM and ANQGSEA. The CDR3 region has the DNA TGCAGCGTTGAAGATCTCGGCAGAATCTCTGGAAACACCATATATTTT. Its protein is CSVEDLGRISGNTIYF.

In its sample, this clonotype was seen a few times. At one end, the junction sequence differs from germline, possibly due to a read error. This chain joins TRBV7-2 and TRBJ1-5; D unclear. Germline-derived CDR1 and CDR2 are SGHTA and FQGNSA. This CDR3 region has 13 residues. This CDR3 reads CASNLALGQPQHF. CDR3 in DNA: TGTGCCAGCAACTTAGCGCTTGGTCAGCCCCAGCATTTT. Drawing the rest from reference TRBV7-2 and TRBJ1-5, the complete variable domain is GAGVSQSPSNKVTEKGKDVELRCDPISGHTALYWYRQSLGQGLEFLIYFQGNSAPDKSGLPSDRFSAERTGGSVSTLTIQRTQQEDSAVYLCASNLALGQPQHFGDGTRLSIL.

The V gene is TRBV12-5, the J gene TRBJ1-1; D gene uncertain. This CDR3 has 13 residues. The germline gives CDR1 LGHNT, CDR2 FRNRAP. The germline V and J ends were trimmed by 7 bases and 0 bases, with 9 bases remaining between them. The CDR3 loop reads CASEAPLNTEAFF. Here the CDR3 DNA reads TGTGCTAGTGAGGCCCCGTTGAACACTGAAGCTTTCTTT.

The V call is TRBV7-2, the J call TRBJ2-3; 8 bases map to TRBD2. V dropped 3 bases and J dropped 1; count of bases not matched to a gene: 3. There are 15 residues in the CDR3. Germline CDR1 SGHTA, CDR2 FQGNSA. CDR3 amino acids: CASSFTTSGTDTQYF. The CDR3 coding sequence is TGTGCCAGCAGCTTCACGACTAGCGGCACAGATACGCAGTATTTT.

The rearrangement joins TRBV20-1 to TRBJ1-1; maybe TRBD1 (5 bases). CDR1 is DFQATT, CDR2 SNEGSKA, per germline (reference sequence). Trimming took off 3 bases at V and 0 bases at J, with 11 bases between the two ends. CDR3 length: 14 amino acids. CDR3 amino acids: CSARAGEMNTEAFF. Written as DNA, the CDR3 is TGCAGTGCTAGGGCGGGGGAAATGAACACTGAAGCTTTCTTT.

Comments on this clonotype: The junction shows a germline mismatch at one end, possibly a read error. V is TRBV7-8 and J is TRBJ2-5; 7 bases line up with TRBD1. Looked up from germline, CDR1 is SGHVS and CDR2 is FQNEAQ. This CDR3 region has 12 residues. The chain's CDR3 is CASSLAGETGIF. CDR3 DNA: TGTGCCAGCAGCTTAGCTGGAGAGACAGGGATCTTC.

This clonotype was seen only a few times. V usage is TRBV13 and J usage is TRBJ2-5, with 7 bases aligning to TRBD1. CDR1 is PRHDT and CDR2 is FYEKMQ in the germline V gene (reference sequence). CDR3 length: 15 residues. The V gene end was trimmed by 5 bases and the J gene end by 3 bases; junction bases not matched to a gene: 9. The CDR3 DNA follows: TGTGCCAGCAGCCTCACCGCCGACAGGGAAGAGACCCAGTACTTC. Amino acids: CASSLTADREETQYF.

A few counts support this clonotype. J is TRBJ2-7 and V is TRBV11-3; D gene uncertain. The germline gives CDR1 SGHNT, CDR2 YENEEA. This CDR3 comprises 12 residues. V lost 4 bases and J lost 6, with 10 bases in between. DNA for the CDR3: TGTGCCAGCAGCTACTCATTGAGCGAGCAGTACTTC. This sequence encodes CASSYSLSEQYF.

This clonotype was seen many times. The chain recombines TRBV6-2 or TRBV6-3 with TRBJ2-7, with TRBD2 matching 8 bases. This CDR3 region has 14 residues. Germline loops: CDR1 MNHEY, CDR2 SVGEGT. The trim removed 6 bases at V and 5 bases at J, leaving 9 bases unmatched. The CDR3 region has the DNA TGTGCCAGCAGCAACGGGAGGGCCAGGGACGAGCAGTACTTC. This sequence encodes CASSNGRARDEQYF.

The chain links TRBV29-1 to TRBJ2-1; 14 bases are a match to TRBD2. With 8 bases clipped from V and 8 bases from J, the junction kept 5 bases outside the gene matches. Germline values: CDR1 SQVTM, CDR2 ANQGSEA. This CDR3 has 13 amino acids. The CDR3 nucleotides are TGCAGCCTAAGACTAGCGGGAGGGTATGAGCAGTTCTTC. The encoded protein is CSLRLAGGYEQFF.

This clonotype was seen more than once but under ten times. The genes are TRBV28 and TRBJ2-7; 8 bases are shared with TRBD1. V gave up 7 bases and J gave up 2 bases; unmatched junction bases: 7. This CDR3 has 14 amino acids. The germline gives CDR1 MDHEN, CDR2 SYDVKM. The CDR3 sequence is CASTKSRGPYEQYF. The CDR3 nucleotides are TGTGCCAGCACCAAAAGCAGGGGGCCCTACGAGCAGTACTTC.

V gene TRBV4-1 combines with J gene TRBJ2-1; D gene uncertain. This CDR3 contains 14 residues. Germline loops: CDR1 MGHRA, CDR2 YSYEKL. Trimming took 0 bases from V and 3 from J, leaving 6 bases between them. The CDR3 is CASSQELHYNEQFF. CDR3 coding DNA: TGCGCCAGCAGCCAAGAATTACACTACAATGAGCAGTTCTTC.

The CDR3 reads CATSDSNTGSNQPQHF. CDR3 in DNA: TGTGCCACCAGTGATTCTAACACCGGGAGCAATCAGCCCCAGCATTTT. This chain joins TRBV24-1 and TRBJ1-5; D is unresolved. Germline-derived CDR1 and CDR2 are KGHDR and SFDVKD. The CDR3 is 16 residues long. The V end lost 2 bases, the J end lost 1 base, and 11 bases lay between the germline ends.

CDR3: CASTPVRLSSYNSPLHF. The CDR3 DNA follows: TGCGCCAGCACCCCCGTGCGGCTGAGCTCCTATAATTCACCCCTCCACTTT. The chain joins TRBV4-1 to TRBJ1-6; D remains unclear. The ends were cut back, 7 bases at V and 0 bases at J, with 16 bases in the middle. Germline loops: CDR1 MGHRA, CDR2 YSYEKL. The CDR3 sequence is 17 residues long.

This clonotype was seen more than once but under ten times. The V gene is TRBV7-3, the J gene TRBJ2-7; no reliable D call. The CDR3 sequence is 13 residues long. Germline CDR1 is SGHTA and CDR2 is FQGTGA. V was clipped by 6 bases and J by 5 bases, with 14 bases between them. In nucleotides, the CDR3 is TGTGCCAGCAGTTCCGAGGTCCACCACGAGCAGTACTTC. Translation: CASSSEVHHEQYF.

The CDR3 sequence: CASSLLEVAPSYEQYF. As DNA, the CDR3 is TGTGCCAGCAGTTTATTGGAGGTCGCCCCTTCCTACGAGCAGTACTTC. The V gene is TRBV28, the J gene TRBJ2-7, with D possibly being TRBD2 (5 bases). Germline loops: CDR1 MDHEN, CDR2 SYDVKM. The CDR3 loop spans 16 amino acids. The V end was cut by 1 base, the J end by 1 base, with 14 bases between. Based on the CDR3 plus reference TRBV28 and TRBJ2-7, the full variable domain is DVKVTQSSRYLVKRTGEKVFLECVQDMDHENMFWYRQDPGLGLRLIYFSYDVKMKEKGDIPEGYSVSREKKERFSLILESASTNQTSMYLCASSLLEVAPSYEQYFGPGTRLTVT.